This T cell receptor (beta chain) was profiled in a study of T cells in localized non-small cell lung cancer. With regard to this clone: What it recognizes is unknown.

The study, taken as a whole, reports: Heterogeneity is still possible, as just one tumor region was sequenced.

The repertoire was sequenced with immunoSEQ multiplex PCR; TCRdb's copy has only in-frame clones and lacks some. The sample lists about 76,000 clones; roughly 83% were seen once. From germline, CDR1 is SGHVS and CDR2 FQNEAQ. The CDR3 extends over 14 amino acids. V was cut by 1 base and J by 7 bases, with 11 bases left in between. This TCR was recovered from a female donor older than 55 with stage I lung adenocarcinoma. The chain combines TRBV7-8 with TRBJ2-4; D gene uncertain. Sequences were derived from peripheral blood, sampled before any cancer treatment. CDR3: CASSLGRRVNIQYF. The CDR3 region has the DNA TGTGCCAGCAGCTTAGGACGCCGGGTCAACATTCAGTACTTC.